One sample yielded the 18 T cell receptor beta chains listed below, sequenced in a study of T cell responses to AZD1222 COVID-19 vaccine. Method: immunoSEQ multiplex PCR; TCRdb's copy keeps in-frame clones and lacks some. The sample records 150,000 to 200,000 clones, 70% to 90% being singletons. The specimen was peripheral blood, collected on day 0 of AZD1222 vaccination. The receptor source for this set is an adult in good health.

CDR3 DNA sequence: TGTGCCAGCAGAGCAGTCAATCAGCCCCAGCATTTT. It yields the protein CASRAVNQPQHF. The chain couples TRBV28 to TRBJ1-5; unclear D gene. The V gene's germline CDR1 is MDHEN and CDR2 SYDVKM. This CDR3 region has 12 residues. V was pared by 6 bases and J by 3 bases, with 6 bases between.

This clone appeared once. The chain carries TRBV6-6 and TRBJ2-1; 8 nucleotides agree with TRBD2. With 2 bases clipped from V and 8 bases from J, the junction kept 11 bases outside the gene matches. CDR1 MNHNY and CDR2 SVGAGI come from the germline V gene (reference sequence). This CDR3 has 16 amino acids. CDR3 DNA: TGTGCCAGCAGTTACACGAGGGCGGGAGGATGGGATGAGCAGTTCTTC. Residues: CASSYTRAGGWDEQFF.

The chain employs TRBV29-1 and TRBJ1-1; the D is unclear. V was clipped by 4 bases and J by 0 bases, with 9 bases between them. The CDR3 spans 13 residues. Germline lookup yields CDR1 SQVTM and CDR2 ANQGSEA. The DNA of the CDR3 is TGCAGCGTTGTTCCAAGCCTGAACACTGAAGCTTTCTTT. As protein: CSVVPSLNTEAFF.

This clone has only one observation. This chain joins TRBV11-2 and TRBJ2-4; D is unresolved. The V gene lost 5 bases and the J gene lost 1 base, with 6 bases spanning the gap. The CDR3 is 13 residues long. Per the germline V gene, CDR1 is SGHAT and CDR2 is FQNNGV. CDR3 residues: CASSLSAKNIQYF. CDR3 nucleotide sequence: TGTGCCAGCAGCCTGTCGGCCAAAAACATTCAGTACTTC.

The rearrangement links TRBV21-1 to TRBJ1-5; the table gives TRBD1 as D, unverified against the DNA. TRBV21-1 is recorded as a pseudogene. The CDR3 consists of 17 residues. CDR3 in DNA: TGTGCCAGCAGCAATGCATGCGGGACAGGGCTGGATCAGCCCCAGCATTTT. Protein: CASSNACGTGLDQPQHF.

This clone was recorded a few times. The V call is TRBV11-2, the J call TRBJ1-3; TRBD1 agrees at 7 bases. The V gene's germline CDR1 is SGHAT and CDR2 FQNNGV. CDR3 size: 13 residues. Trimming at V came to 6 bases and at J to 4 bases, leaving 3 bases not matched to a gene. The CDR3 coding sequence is TGTGCCAGCAGTTTGGACAGGGGAAACACCATATATTTT. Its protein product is CASSLDRGNTIYF.

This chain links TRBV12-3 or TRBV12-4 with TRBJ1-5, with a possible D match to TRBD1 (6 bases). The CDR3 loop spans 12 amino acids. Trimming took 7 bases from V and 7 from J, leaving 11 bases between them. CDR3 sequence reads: CASMWTVQPQHF. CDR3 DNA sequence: TGTGCCAGCATGTGGACAGTCCAGCCCCAGCATTTT.

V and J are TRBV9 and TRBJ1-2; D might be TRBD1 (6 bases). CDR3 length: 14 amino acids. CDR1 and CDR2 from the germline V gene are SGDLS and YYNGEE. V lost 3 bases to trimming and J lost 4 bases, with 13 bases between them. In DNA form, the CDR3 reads TGTGCCAGCAGCGAAAGAGGGGGTCCCTATGGCTACACCTTC. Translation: CASSERGGPYGYTF.

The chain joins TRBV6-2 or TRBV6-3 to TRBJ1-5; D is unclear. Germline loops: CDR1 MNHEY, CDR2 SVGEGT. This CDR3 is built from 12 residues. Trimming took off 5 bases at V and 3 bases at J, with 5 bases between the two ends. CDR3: CASSLNNQPQHF. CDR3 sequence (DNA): TGTGCCAGCAGTCTCAACAATCAGCCCCAGCATTTT.

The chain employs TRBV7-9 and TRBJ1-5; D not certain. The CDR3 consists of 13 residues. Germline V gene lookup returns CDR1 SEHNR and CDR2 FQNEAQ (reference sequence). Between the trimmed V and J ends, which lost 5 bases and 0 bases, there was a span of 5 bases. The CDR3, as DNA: TGTGCCAGCAGCCGAGATAGCAATCAGCCCCAGCATTTT. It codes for CASSRDSNQPQHF.

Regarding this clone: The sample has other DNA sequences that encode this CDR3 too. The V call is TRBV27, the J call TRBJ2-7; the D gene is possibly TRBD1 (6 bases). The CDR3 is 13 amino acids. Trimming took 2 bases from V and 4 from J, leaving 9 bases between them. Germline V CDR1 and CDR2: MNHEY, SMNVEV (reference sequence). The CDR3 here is CASSLGQNYEQYF. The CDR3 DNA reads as TGTGCCAGCAGTTTAGGACAGAATTACGAGCAGTACTTC.

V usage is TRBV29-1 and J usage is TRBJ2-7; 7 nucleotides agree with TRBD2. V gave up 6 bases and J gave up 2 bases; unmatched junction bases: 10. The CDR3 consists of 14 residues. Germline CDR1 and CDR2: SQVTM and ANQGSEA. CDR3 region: CSVGGQVNAYEQYF. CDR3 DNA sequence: TGCAGCGTGGGAGGGCAGGTAAACGCCTACGAGCAGTACTTC.

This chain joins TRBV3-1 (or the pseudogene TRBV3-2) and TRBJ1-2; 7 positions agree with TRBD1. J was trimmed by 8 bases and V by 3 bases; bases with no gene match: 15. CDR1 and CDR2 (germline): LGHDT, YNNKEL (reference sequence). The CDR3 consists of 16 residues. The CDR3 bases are TGTGCCAGCAGCCAGACAGGGTTGAGCCCGAAGAGGGGCTACACCTTC. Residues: CASSQTGLSPKRGYTF.

In DNA, the CDR3 is TGTGCCAGCAGCACCGGACGGGCTAGCAATCAGCCCCAGCATTTT. It yields the protein CASSTGRASNQPQHF. The J gene is TRBJ1-5, the V gene TRBV7-2, with no clear D. This CDR3 is built from 15 residues. V was clipped by 5 bases and J by 0 bases, with 11 bases between them. Germline V lookup: CDR1 SGHTA, CDR2 FQGNSA.

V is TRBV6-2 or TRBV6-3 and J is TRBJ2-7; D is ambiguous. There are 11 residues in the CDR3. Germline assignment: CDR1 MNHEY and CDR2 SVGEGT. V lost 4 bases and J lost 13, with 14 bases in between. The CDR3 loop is CASSLGPGLYF. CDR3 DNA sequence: TGTGCCAGCAGTTTGGGTCCGGGCCTTTACTTC.

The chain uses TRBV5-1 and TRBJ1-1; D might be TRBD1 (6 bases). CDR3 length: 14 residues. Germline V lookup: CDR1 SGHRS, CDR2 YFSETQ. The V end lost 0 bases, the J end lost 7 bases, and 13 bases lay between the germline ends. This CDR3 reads CASSLGPGAIEAFF. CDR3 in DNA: TGCGCCAGCAGCTTGGGTCCAGGGGCCATTGAAGCTTTCTTT.

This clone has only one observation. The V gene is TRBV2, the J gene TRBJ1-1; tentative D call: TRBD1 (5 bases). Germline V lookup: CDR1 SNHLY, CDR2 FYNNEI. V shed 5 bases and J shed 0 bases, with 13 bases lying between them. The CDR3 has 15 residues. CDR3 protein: CASSLVAGMNTEAFF. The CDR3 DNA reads TGTGCCAGCAGTCTGGTGGCAGGGATGAACACTGAAGCTTTCTTT.

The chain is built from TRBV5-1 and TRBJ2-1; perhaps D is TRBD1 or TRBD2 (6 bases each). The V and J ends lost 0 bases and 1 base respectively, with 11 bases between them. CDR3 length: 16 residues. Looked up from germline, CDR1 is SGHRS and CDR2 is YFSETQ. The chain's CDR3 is CASSLEGGKSYNEQFF. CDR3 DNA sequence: TGCGCCAGCAGCTTGGAGGGGGGCAAGTCCTACAATGAGCAGTTCTTC.